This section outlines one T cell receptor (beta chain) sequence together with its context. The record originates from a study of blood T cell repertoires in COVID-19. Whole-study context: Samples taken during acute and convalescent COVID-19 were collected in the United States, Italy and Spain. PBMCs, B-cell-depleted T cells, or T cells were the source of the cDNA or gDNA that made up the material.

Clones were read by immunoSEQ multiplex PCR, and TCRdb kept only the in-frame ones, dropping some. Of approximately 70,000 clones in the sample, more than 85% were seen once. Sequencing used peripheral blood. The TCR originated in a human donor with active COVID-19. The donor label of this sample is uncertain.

The chain's CDR3 is CASSQNGGIQETQYF. CDR3 sequence (DNA): TGTGCCAGCAGCCAAAACGGGGGGATCCAAGAGACCCAGTACTTC. The chain recombines TRBV7-2 with TRBJ2-5; 7 positions agree with TRBD2. CDR1 and CDR2 from the germline V gene are SGHTA and FQGNSA. The CDR3 extends over 15 amino acids. V lost 5 bases and J lost 1; bases outside the gene matches: 7.